The rows below give T cell receptor beta chains drawn from one sample of a study of cytomegalovirus exposure and HLA in healthy donors. Clones were sequenced by immunoSEQ multiplex PCR, and TCRdb holds only the in-frame ones, with some missing. Among about 130,000 clones listed, approximately 60% were seen once. Sequencing was carried out using PBMCs. The receptors come from a human donor in good health. CDR3s leave out the opening cysteine and the closing phenylalanine or tryptophan.

v_gene	j_gene	CDR3aa
TRBV28	TRBJ2-5	ASSLGQPPKTQY
TRBV4-1	TRBJ1-3	ASSRQEGSGNTIY
TRBV19	TRBJ1-2	ASSIDHPTGGIYGYT
TRBV10-3	TRBJ1-2	AISESESRGNYGYT
TRBV6-5	TRBJ2-7	ASSYSGHSYEQY
TRBV18	TRBJ2-3	ASSQGTTDTQY
TRBV6-4	TRBJ1-5	AHVPGQGLKQPQH
TRBV5-4	TRBJ2-6	ASSLAGLSGRAGANVLT
TRBV7-3	TRBJ2-3	ASSARSGGSTDTQY
TRBV28	TRBJ1-1	ASRTPGEAF
TRBV29-1	TRBJ1-2	SVGYGYGYT